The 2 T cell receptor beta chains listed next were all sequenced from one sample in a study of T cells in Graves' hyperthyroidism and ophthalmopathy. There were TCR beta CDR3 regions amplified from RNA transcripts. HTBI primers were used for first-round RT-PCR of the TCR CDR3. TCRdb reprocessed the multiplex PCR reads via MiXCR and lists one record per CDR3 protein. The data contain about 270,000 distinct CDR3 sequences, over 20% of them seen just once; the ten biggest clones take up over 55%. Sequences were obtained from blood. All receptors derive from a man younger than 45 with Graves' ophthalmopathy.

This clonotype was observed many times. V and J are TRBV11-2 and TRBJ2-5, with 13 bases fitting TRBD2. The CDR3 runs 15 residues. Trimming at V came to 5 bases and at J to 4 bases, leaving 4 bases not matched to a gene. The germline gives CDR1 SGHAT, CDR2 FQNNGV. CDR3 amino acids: CASSPGLAGTETQYF. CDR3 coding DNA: TGTGCCAGCAGCCCGGGACTAGCGGGAACAGAGACCCAGTACTTC.

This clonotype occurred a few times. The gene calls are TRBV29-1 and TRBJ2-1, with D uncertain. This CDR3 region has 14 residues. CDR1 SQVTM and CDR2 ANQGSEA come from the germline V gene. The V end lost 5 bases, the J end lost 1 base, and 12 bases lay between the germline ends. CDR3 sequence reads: CSVFKAPSYNEQFF. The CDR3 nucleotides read TGCAGCGTTTTCAAGGCCCCTTCCTACAATGAGCAGTTCTTC.